The clone carrying this T cell receptor beta chain is termed medium-sized. Its antigen remains unknown. The V gene end was trimmed by 6 bases and the J gene end by 4 bases; junction bases not matched to a gene: 8. The CDR3 sequence is 17 residues long. Germline loops: CDR1 LNHDA, CDR2 SQIVND (reference sequence). The entry originates in a study of read filtering for tumor transcriptome and immune sequencing. Study as a whole: Among patients, 17 to 20 were male and around 14 female, aged about 47 to 80 (mean approximately 71).

Overall study findings and caveats: The CD138-negative fraction was mixed bone marrow immune cells, not pure T cells. Single-read clonotypes: roughly 82% of IR-seq clonotypes (roughly 3.2% of reads), roughly 73% of RNA-seq clonotypes (under 50% of reads).

The library was built from roughly 400 ng RNA with molecular barcoded adaptors for alpha/delta and beta/gamma chains. TCRdb processed the reads anew with MiXCR; each CDR3 protein has one entry. The sample shows 25,000 or so distinct CDR3 sequences, around a fifth of them seen only once. The specimen sequenced was a population of CD138-negative cells sorted from bone marrow. The chain employs TRBV19 and TRBJ2-2; TRBD2 matches at 13 bases. This TCR was recovered from a donor at least 40 years old with multiple myeloma. CDR3 sequence (DNA): TGTGCCAGTAGGATACGGACTAGCGGGAGTGGCACCGGGGAGCTGTTTTTT. It translates to CASRIRTSGSGTGELFF.